The next 32 T cell receptor beta chains were all read from a single sample in a study of cytomegalovirus exposure and HLA in healthy donors. Primers included in the PCR were 60 Vbeta and 13 Jbeta primers. Sequencing was performed with immunoSEQ multiplex PCR; in TCRdb, only in-frame clones are kept and a portion is missing. Of 100,000 to 150,000 clones listed, roughly 78% were seen once; the top ten hold about a tenth. Sequenced material: PBMCs. All receptors come from a man younger than 45 in good health and CMV-seropositive.

Only a few counts were recorded for this clone. The J gene is TRBJ2-1, the V gene TRBV30; D remains unclear. The germline gives CDR1 GTSNPN, CDR2 SVGIG (reference sequence). The CDR3 runs to 12 residues. Trimming took 0 bases from V and 10 from J, leaving 10 bases between them. CDR3 DNA sequence: TGTGCCTGGAGTGTATCCTCGAGGGAGCAGTTCTTC. Translating it yields CAWSVSSREQFF.

V is TRBV27 and J is TRBJ2-7, with 8 bases identical to TRBD1. Germline V gene lookup returns CDR1 MNHEY and CDR2 SMNVEV (reference sequence). CDR3 length: 14 residues. The junction had 4 bases not matched to a gene; V was cut back by 3 bases and J by 3 bases. The DNA of the CDR3 is TGTGCCAGCAGTTTTGGGACAGGAGTCTACGAGCAGTACTTC. It codes for CASSFGTGVYEQYF.

The chain recombines TRBV6-1 with TRBJ2-5; TRBD1 is a possible D gene (5 bases). CDR1 and CDR2 from the germline V gene are MNHNS and SASEGT. V dropped 3 bases and J dropped 6 bases, with 14 bases sitting between them. This CDR3 contains 14 residues. The CDR3 spells CASSDRARVKTQYF. As DNA, the CDR3 is TGTGCCAGCAGTGACAGGGCACGGGTTAAGACCCAGTACTTC.

The chain links TRBV10-3 to TRBJ2-7; TRBD2 aligns across 7 bases. Germline CDR1 ENHRY, CDR2 SYGVKD. J gave up 5 bases and V 0 bases, and 10 bases lay outside the gene matches. The CDR3 length is 16 residues. CDR3 protein: CAISESSIGGSDEQYF. As DNA, the CDR3 is TGTGCCATCAGTGAGTCGAGTATTGGCGGGAGCGACGAGCAGTACTTC.

V usage is TRBV2 and J usage is TRBJ2-3; unclear D gene. Germline V gene lookup returns CDR1 SNHLY and CDR2 FYNNEI. CDR3 length equals 12 residues. V lost 4 bases to trimming and J lost 14 bases, with 16 bases between them. The CDR3: CASSVFEEFPYF. In DNA, the CDR3 is TGTGCCAGCAGTGTATTTGAGGAGTTTCCGTATTTT.

Sample share makes this clone large. CDR3 bases: TGCACCAGCAGCTACCCAACTCCGCGGGAGACCCAGTACTTC. Translating it yields CTSSYPTPRETQYF. This sequence joins TRBV1 and TRBJ2-5; the table's TRBD2 call for D was not verified on the DNA. TRBV1 is an annotated pseudogene. The CDR3 runs to 14 residues.

The chain combines TRBV4-3 with TRBJ2-1, with 10 positions matching TRBD2. The CDR3 extends over 19 amino acids. CDR1 is LGHNA, CDR2 YSLEER, per germline. V was clipped by 0 bases and J by 6 bases; unmatched bases: 14. CDR3 DNA sequence: TGCGCCAGCAGCCAAGATAGGGTGACTACTAGCGGGGCGGGCAATGAGCAGTTCTTC. This translates into CASSQDRVTTSGAGNEQFF.

The V and J genes are TRBV5-4 and TRBJ2-3, with 14 bases lining up with TRBD2. CDR1 and CDR2 from the germline V gene are SGHNT and YYREEE (reference sequence). The CDR3 totals 17 residues. With V trimmed by 0 bases and J by 6 bases, 6 bases remained unmatched. DNA for the CDR3: TGTGCCAGCAGCTTGGCCGGGACTAGCGGGAGTTTGGATACGCAGTATTTT. Translating gives CASSLAGTSGSLDTQYF.

The rearrangement links TRBV29-1 to TRBJ1-5, with TRBD1 matching over 8 bases. Trimming removed 6 bases from V and 4 bases from J; junction bases left unmatched: 8. The length of the CDR3 is 14 residues. Germline V gene sequence: CDR1 SQVTM, CDR2 ANQGSEA. CDR3 in amino acids: CSVRGTGYNQPQHF. The CDR3 coding sequence is TGCAGCGTCCGAGGGACAGGCTATAATCAGCCCCAGCATTTT.

This clone has just one count. The genes are TRBV5-1 and TRBJ1-2, with D maybe TRBD1 (5 bases). Trimming stripped 5 bases from V and 5 bases from J, with 19 bases between. Germline V lookup: CDR1 SGHRS, CDR2 YFSETQ. The CDR3 contains 15 residues. CDR3 protein: CASSIGALRGYGYTF. CDR3 DNA: TGCGCCAGCAGTATTGGGGCCCTTCGGGGGTATGGCTACACCTTC.

The CDR3 sequence is CASSQGTETLYGYTF. The CDR3 nucleotides are TGTGCCAGCAGCCAAGGGACAGAAACCCTCTATGGCTACACCTTC. The chain joins TRBV4-2 to TRBJ1-2; a weak D match, TRBD1 (6 bases). Trimming took off 1 base at V and 4 bases at J, with 13 bases between the two ends. This CDR3 has 15 amino acids. Germline V CDR1 and CDR2: LGHNA, YNFKEQ.

In its sample, this clone was seen a few times. The rearrangement joins TRBV9 to TRBJ2-2, with 16 bases lining up with TRBD2. The CDR3 runs 19 residues. Germline trimming cut 0 bases from V and 0 bases from J; bases unmatched to any gene: 2. Germline CDR1 reads SGDLS; CDR2 reads YYNGEE. The CDR3 reads CASSVAGLAGGPNTGELFF. The CDR3 coding sequence is TGTGCCAGCAGCGTAGCGGGACTAGCGGGAGGGCCGAACACCGGGGAGCTGTTTTTT.

J is TRBJ1-4 and V is TRBV5-1; 7 bases are a match to TRBD1. The CDR3 has 15 residues. Germline CDR1 reads SGHRS; CDR2 reads YFSETQ. Trimming at V came to 0 bases and at J to 4 bases, leaving 3 bases not matched to a gene. CDR3 DNA: TGCGCCAGCAGCTTGGGCGGACAGGTTAATGAAAAACTGTTTTTT. Encoded protein: CASSLGGQVNEKLFF.

V is TRBV4-1 and J is TRBJ2-1; 7 bases map to TRBD2. The germline V gene has CDR1 MGHRA and CDR2 YSYEKL. This CDR3 has 16 residues. Trimming cost V 0 bases and J 8 bases; bases outside gene matches: 10. CDR3 nucleotide sequence: TGCGCCAGCAGCCAAGATCGGGGGGTGGTTGGGTATGAGCAGTTCTTC. Translated, it gives CASSQDRGVVGYEQFF.

The J gene is TRBJ2-7, the V gene TRBV9, with 7 bases that match TRBD1. Trimming cost V 3 bases and J 2 bases; bases outside gene matches: 8. Germline CDR1 is SGDLS and CDR2 is YYNGEE. The CDR3 has 15 residues. The DNA of the CDR3 is TGTGCCAGCAGCGGAGCCCCGGGACAGCCCTACGAGCAGTACTTC. Its protein is CASSGAPGQPYEQYF.

The rearrangement joins TRBV5-4 to TRBJ2-3; 8 nucleotides line up with TRBD1. The CDR3 runs 15 residues. V was pared by 4 bases and J by 4 bases, with 8 bases of the junction left unmatched. Germline lookup yields CDR1 SGHNT and CDR2 YYREEE (reference sequence). The chain's CDR3 is CASSLSGTGPDTQYF. The CDR3 DNA is TGTGCCAGCAGCCTATCCGGGACAGGCCCAGATACGCAGTATTTT.

The CDR3 DNA sequence: TGTGCCAGCAGGGAGGGACTAGCGAGGGAGCAGTACTTC. It specifies CASREGLAREQYF. The chain joins TRBV5-4 to TRBJ2-7; 10 bases are a match to TRBD2. CDR1 is SGHNT, CDR2 YYREEE, per germline (reference sequence). This CDR3 contains 13 residues. V was clipped by 5 bases and J by 7 bases; unmatched bases: 6.

This chain uses TRBV6-1 with TRBJ1-4; D is unclear. Trimming removed 7 bases at V and 4 bases at J, with 13 bases between. The germline CDR1 and CDR2 sequences are MNHNS and SASEGT. The CDR3 has 14 residues. As DNA, the CDR3 is TGTGCCAGCAATCCTGCGAGGAGTAATGAAAAACTGTTTTTT. It codes for CASNPARSNEKLFF.

The chain couples TRBV10-3 to TRBJ2-3; 10 bases match TRBD2. The V gene end was trimmed by 6 bases and the J gene end by 4 bases; junction bases not matched to a gene: 13. The CDR3 is 17 residues long. Looked up from germline, CDR1 is ENHRY and CDR2 is SYGVKD. For the CDR3, the DNA is TGTGCCATCAGACAAAAGAGCGGGAGGGCCTTAGCAGATACGCAGTATTTT. This sequence encodes CAIRQKSGRALADTQYF.

This chain links TRBV10-2 with TRBJ1-5; D not resolved. The CDR3 has 13 amino acids. Germline V gene data show CDR1 as WSHSY and CDR2 as SAAADI. V was shortened by 8 bases and J by 5 bases, with 13 bases between the two germline ends. This CDR3 is CASSRDEYQPQHF. In nucleotides, the CDR3 is TGCGCCAGCTCACGGGATGAATATCAGCCCCAGCATTTT.

V and J are TRBV2 and TRBJ2-2, with D possibly matching TRBD2 (6 bases). Trimming pared 4 bases from V and 0 bases from J, leaving 9 bases between. Per germline, CDR1 SNHLY and CDR2 FYNNEI. The CDR3 is 15 residues long. CDR3: CASSGRRANTGELFF. Written as DNA, the CDR3 is TGTGCCAGCAGTGGTAGGAGGGCGAACACCGGGGAGCTGTTTTTT. Using reference TRBV2 and TRBJ2-2 for the parts outside the CDR3, the full variable domain is EPEVTQTPSHQVTQMGQEVILRCVPISNHLYFYWYRQILGQKVEFLVSFYNNEISEKSEIFDDQFSVERPDGSNFTLKIRSTKLEDSAMYFCASSGRRANTGELFFGEGSRLTVL.

This chain links TRBV5-8 with TRBJ2-3, with TRBD2 identical over 11 bases. CDR1 and CDR2 (germline): SGHTS, YDEGEE. This CDR3 has 18 amino acids. V lost 1 base to trimming and J lost 4 bases; unmatched junction nucleotides: 11. DNA of the CDR3: TGTGCCAGCAGCTTGAGGGTGCGACTAGCGGGAAGTTCAGATACGCAGTATTTT. Residues: CASSLRVRLAGSSDTQYF.

The rearrangement links TRBV28 to TRBJ1-5; 7 nucleotides line up with TRBD1. Germline V gives CDR1 MDHEN, CDR2 SYDVKM. This CDR3 contains 13 residues. V was clipped by 2 bases and J by 8 bases; unmatched bases: 3. CDR3: CASSLEGQKPQHF. The DNA for the CDR3 is TGTGCCAGCAGTTTAGAGGGACAGAAGCCCCAGCATTTT.

J is TRBJ2-7 and V is TRBV7-9; 7 bases fit TRBD2. CDR3 length equals 16 residues. V dropped 2 bases and J dropped 5; count of bases not matched to a gene: 12. Germline V gene lookup returns CDR1 SEHNR and CDR2 FQNEAQ (reference sequence). The DNA for the CDR3 is TGTGCCAGCAGCTTAATAGGGGAGGGCCTATATCACGAGCAGTACTTC. Translation: CASSLIGEGLYHEQYF. Variable domain in full (rest from reference TRBV7-9 and TRBJ2-7): DTGVSQNPRHKITKRGQNVTFRCDPISEHNRLYWYRQTLGQGPEFLTYFQNEAQLEKSRLLSDRFSAERPKGSFSTLEIQRTEQGDSAMYLCASSLIGEGLYHEQYFGPGTRLTVT.

This CDR3 reads CASSLKPGVYGYTF. In DNA, the CDR3 is TGTGCCAGCAGTTTGAAGCCCGGGGTTTATGGCTACACCTTC. The J gene is TRBJ1-2, the V gene TRBV27, with D hard to call. Trimming took 3 bases from V and 5 from J, leaving 13 bases between them. Germline assignment: CDR1 MNHEY and CDR2 SMNVEV (reference sequence). The CDR3 totals 14 residues.

The V call is TRBV30, the J call TRBJ2-5, with 8 nucleotides matching TRBD2. The CDR3 covers 14 residues. Trimming took 0 bases from V and 4 from J; bases not matched to a gene: 4. Germline values: CDR1 GTSNPN, CDR2 SVGIG (reference sequence). CDR3 nucleotide sequence: TGTGCCTGGAGTGTGGGAGCGGGAGCAGAGACCCAGTACTTC. This gives the protein CAWSVGAGAETQYF.

The chain links TRBV4-2 to TRBJ2-7, with a weak D call TRBD2 (5 bases). Trimming cost V 1 base and J 5 bases, with 12 bases left between them. In germline, CDR1 is LGHNA, CDR2 YNFKEQ. This CDR3 spans 14 amino acids. The CDR3 bases are TGTGCCAGCAGCCAAGCCGGAACAGCGGACGAGCAGTACTTC. Translated, it gives CASSQAGTADEQYF.

The chain is built from TRBV5-6 and TRBJ2-3; D not certain. Germline CDR1 reads SGHDT; CDR2 reads YYEEEE. V lost 0 bases and J lost 1, with 6 bases in between. The CDR3 is 14 residues long. CDR3 bases: TGTGCCAGCAGCTTGGGTCCCGGCACAGATACGCAGTATTTT. The encoded protein is CASSLGPGTDTQYF.

The chain carries TRBV25-1 and TRBJ2-7; the D gene is possibly TRBD2 (5 bases). V was trimmed by 3 bases and J by 4 bases, leaving 10 bases between them. CDR3 size: 13 residues. Germline-derived CDR1 and CDR2 are MGHDK and SYGVNS. The CDR3 reads CASSDFRDYEQYF. For the CDR3, the DNA is TGTGCCAGCAGTGATTTTCGGGATTACGAGCAGTACTTC.

This clone was observed a handful of times. This chain joins TRBV19 and TRBJ1-1, with TRBD1 matching over 9 bases. Trimming at V came to 3 bases and at J to 4 bases, leaving 6 bases not matched to a gene. The CDR3 loop spans 15 amino acids. The germline gives CDR1 LNHDA, CDR2 SQIVND (reference sequence). For the CDR3, the DNA is TGTGCCAGTAGTATTACAGGGGGCGTCTTCACTGAAGCTTTCTTT. It is translated as CASSITGGVFTEAFF. Together with reference TRBV19 and TRBJ1-1, the CDR3 gives the full variable domain: DGGITQSPKYLFRKEGQNVTLSCEQNLNHDAMYWYRQDPGQGLRLIYYSQIVNDFQKGDIAEGYSVSREKKESFPLTVTSAQKNPTAFYLCASSITGGVFTEAFFGQGTRLTVV.

This chain joins TRBV11-2 and TRBJ2-2; 9 bases agree with TRBD1. The junction had 9 bases not matched to a gene; V was cut back by 6 bases and J by 4 bases. The CDR3 sequence is 16 residues long. The V gene's germline CDR1 is SGHAT and CDR2 FQNNGV. In nucleotides, the CDR3 is TGTGCCAGCAGTCCCTGGGGGACAGGGACCACCGGGGAGCTGTTTTTT. This gives the protein CASSPWGTGTTGELFF.

This chain joins TRBV28 and TRBJ2-7; 9 bases line up with TRBD1. The junction had 7 bases not matched to a gene; V was cut back by 6 bases and J by 4 bases. Looked up from germline, CDR1 is MDHEN and CDR2 is SYDVKM. CDR3 length: 14 residues. This chain's CDR3 is CASRFLGQGYEQYF. The CDR3 DNA reads TGTGCCAGCAGATTCCTGGGACAGGGTTACGAGCAGTACTTC.